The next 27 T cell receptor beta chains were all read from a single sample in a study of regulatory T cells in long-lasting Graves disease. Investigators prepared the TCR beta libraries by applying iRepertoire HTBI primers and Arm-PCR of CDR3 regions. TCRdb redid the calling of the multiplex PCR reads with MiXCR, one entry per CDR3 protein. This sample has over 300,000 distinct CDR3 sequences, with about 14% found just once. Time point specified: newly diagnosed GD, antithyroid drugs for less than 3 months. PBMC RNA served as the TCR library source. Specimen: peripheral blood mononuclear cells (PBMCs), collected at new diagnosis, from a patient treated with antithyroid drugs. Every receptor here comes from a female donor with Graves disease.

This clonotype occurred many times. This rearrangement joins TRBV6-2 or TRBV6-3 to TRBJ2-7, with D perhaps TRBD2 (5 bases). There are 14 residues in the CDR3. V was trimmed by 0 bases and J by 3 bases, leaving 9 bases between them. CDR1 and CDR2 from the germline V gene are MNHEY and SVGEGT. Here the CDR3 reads CASSYSMGSYEQYF. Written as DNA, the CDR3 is TGTGCCAGCAGTTACTCGATGGGGAGCTACGAGCAGTACTTC.

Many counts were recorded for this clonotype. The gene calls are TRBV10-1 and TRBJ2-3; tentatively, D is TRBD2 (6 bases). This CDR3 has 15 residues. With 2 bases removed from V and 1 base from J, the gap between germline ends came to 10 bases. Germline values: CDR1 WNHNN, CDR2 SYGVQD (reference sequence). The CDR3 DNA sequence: TGCGCCAGCAGTGAGCCGGGAGACGGCACAGATACGCAGTATTTT. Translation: CASSEPGDGTDTQYF.

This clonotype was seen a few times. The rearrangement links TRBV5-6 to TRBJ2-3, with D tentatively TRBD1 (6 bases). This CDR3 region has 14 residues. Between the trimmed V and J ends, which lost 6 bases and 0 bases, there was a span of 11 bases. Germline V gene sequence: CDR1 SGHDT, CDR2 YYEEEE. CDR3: CASTGTSSTDTQYF. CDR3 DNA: TGTGCCAGCACCGGGACATCTAGCACAGATACGCAGTATTTT. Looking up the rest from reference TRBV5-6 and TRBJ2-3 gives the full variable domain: DAGVTQSPTHLIKTRGQQVTLRCSPKSGHDTVSWYQQALGQGPQFIFQYYEEEERQRGNFPDRFSGHQFPNYSSELNVNALLLGDSALYLCASTGTSSTDTQYFGPGTRLTVL.

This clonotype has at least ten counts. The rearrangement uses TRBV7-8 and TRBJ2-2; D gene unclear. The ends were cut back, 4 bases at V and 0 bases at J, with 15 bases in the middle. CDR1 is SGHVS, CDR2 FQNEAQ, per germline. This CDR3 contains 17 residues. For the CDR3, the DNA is TGTGCCAGCAGCTCCCCGGCCCGACAAGCGAACACCGGGGAGCTGTTTTTT. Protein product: CASSSPARQANTGELFF.

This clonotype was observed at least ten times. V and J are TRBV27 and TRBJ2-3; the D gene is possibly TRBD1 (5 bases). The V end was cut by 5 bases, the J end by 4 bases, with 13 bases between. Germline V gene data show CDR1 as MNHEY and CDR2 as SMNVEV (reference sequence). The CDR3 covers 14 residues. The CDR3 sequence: CASSQGPRPDTQYF. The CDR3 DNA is TGTGCCAGCAGTCAGGGCCCCCGGCCAGATACGCAGTATTTT.

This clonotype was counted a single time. The CDR3 region has the DNA TGTGCCAGCAGCGTACCTGGGATGCCAGAGACCCAGTACTTC. This encodes CASSVPGMPETQYF. This chain connects TRBV7-8 to TRBJ2-3; unclear D gene. The end of the DNA aligns better with TRBJ2-5, so the J call may be wrong. Germline V lookup: CDR1 SGHVS, CDR2 FQNEAQ. The CDR3 is 14 residues long.

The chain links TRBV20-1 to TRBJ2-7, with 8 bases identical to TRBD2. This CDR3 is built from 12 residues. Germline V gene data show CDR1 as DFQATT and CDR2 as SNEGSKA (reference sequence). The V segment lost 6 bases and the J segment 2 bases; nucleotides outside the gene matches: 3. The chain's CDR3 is CSAVSGAYEQYF. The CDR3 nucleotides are TGCAGTGCCGTTAGCGGGGCCTACGAGCAGTACTTC.

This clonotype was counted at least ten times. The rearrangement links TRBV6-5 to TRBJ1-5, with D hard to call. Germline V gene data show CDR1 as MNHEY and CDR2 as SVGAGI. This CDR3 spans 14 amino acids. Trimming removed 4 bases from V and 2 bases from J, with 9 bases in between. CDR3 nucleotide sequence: TGTGCCAGCAGTTCGACTCTAGGCAATCAGCCCCAGCATTTT. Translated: CASSSTLGNQPQHF.

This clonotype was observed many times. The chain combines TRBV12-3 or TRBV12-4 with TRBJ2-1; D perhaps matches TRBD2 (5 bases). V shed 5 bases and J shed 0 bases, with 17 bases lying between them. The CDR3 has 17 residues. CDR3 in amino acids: CASSGPPGGRSYNEQFF. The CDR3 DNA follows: TGTGCCAGCAGTGGTCCGCCCGGAGGTCGCTCCTACAATGAGCAGTTCTTC.

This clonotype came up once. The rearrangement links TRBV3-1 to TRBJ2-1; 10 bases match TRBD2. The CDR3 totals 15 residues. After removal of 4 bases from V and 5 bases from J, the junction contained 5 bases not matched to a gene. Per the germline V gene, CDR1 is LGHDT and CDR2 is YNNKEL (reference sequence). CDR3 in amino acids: CASSPRLAGHNEQFF. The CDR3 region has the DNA TGTGCCAGCAGCCCTCGACTAGCGGGCCACAATGAGCAGTTCTTC.

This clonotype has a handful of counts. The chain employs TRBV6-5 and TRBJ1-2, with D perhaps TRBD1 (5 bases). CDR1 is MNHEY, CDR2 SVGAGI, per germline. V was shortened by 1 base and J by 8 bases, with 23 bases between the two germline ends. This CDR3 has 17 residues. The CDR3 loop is CASSYFEILLGDQGYTF. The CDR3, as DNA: TGTGCCAGCAGTTACTTTGAGATTCTGTTGGGGGATCAAGGCTACACCTTC.

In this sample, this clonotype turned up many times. The CDR3 DNA sequence: TGTGCCAGCTACTTGACAGGAACTACTGAAGCTTTCTTT. Residues: CASYLTGTTEAFF. The chain combines TRBV18 with TRBJ1-1; D is perhaps TRBD1 (6 bases). The CDR3 loop spans 13 amino acids. Germline V lookup: CDR1 KGHSH, CDR2 LQKENI. The V gene lost 7 bases and the J gene lost 5 bases, with 14 bases spanning the gap. The whole variable domain, filled in from reference TRBV18 and TRBJ1-1, reads NAGVMQNPRHLVRRRGQEARLRCSPMKGHSHVYWYRQLPEEGLKFMVYLQKENIIDESGMPKERFSAEFPKEGPSILRIQQVVRGDSAAYFCASYLTGTTEAFFGQGTRLTVV.

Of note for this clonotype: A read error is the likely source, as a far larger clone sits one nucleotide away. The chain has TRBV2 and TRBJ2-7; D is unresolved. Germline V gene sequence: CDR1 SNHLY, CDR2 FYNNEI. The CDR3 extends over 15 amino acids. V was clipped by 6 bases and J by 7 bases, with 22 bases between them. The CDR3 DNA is TGTGCCAGCAGACAACGAGACGAAAGCTACAATGAGCAGTACTTC. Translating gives CASRQRDESYNEQYF.

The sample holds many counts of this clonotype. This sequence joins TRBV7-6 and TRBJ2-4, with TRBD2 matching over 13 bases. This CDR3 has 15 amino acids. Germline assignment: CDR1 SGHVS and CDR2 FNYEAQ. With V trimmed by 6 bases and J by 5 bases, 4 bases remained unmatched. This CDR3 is CASSFGLAGENIQYF. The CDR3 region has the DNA TGTGCCAGCAGTTTCGGACTAGCGGGGGAAAACATTCAGTACTTC.

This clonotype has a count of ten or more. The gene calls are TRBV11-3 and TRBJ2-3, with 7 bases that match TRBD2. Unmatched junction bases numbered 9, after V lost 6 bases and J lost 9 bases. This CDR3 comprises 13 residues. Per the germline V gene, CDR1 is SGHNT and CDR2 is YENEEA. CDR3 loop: CASSSAGVGTQYF. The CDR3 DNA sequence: TGTGCCAGCAGTTCTGCGGGGGTTGGGACGCAGTATTTT. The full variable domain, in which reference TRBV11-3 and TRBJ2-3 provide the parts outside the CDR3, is EAGVVQSPRYKIIEKKQPVAFWCNPISGHNTLYWYLQNLGQGPELLIRYENEEAVDDSQLPKDRFSAERLKGVDSTLKIQPAELGDSAVYLCASSSAGVGTQYFGPGTRLTVL.

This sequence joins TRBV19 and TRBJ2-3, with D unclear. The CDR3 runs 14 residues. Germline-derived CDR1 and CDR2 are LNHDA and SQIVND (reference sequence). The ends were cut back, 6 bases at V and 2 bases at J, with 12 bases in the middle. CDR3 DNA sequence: TGTGCCAGTAGCTGGGCTCGGGTCACAGATACGCAGTATTTT. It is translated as CASSWARVTDTQYF.

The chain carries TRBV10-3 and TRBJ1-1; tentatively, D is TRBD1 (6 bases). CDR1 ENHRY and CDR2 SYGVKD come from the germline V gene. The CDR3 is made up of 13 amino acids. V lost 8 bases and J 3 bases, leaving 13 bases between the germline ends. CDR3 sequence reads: CAIGQGKDTEAFF. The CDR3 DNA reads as TGTGCCATCGGGCAGGGGAAGGACACTGAAGCTTTCTTT.

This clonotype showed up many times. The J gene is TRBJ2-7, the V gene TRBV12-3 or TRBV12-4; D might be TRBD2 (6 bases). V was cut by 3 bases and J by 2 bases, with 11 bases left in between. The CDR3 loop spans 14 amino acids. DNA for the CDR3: TGTGCCAGCAGTTTCAGAGGGGAGGCCTACGAGCAGTACTTC. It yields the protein CASSFRGEAYEQYF.

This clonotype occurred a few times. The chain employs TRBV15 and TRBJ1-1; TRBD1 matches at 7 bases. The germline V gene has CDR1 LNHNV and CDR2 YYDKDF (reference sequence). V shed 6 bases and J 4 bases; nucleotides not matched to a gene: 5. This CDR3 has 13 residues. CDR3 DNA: TGTGCCACCAGGCAGGGGGGGGTCACTGAAGCTTTCTTT. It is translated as CATRQGGVTEAFF.

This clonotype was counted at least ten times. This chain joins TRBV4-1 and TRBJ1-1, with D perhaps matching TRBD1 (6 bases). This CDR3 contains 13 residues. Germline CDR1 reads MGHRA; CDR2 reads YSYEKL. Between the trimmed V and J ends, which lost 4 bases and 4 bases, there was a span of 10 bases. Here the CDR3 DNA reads TGCGCCAGCAGCCCGGACAGATCCACTGAAGCTTTCTTT. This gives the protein CASSPDRSTEAFF.

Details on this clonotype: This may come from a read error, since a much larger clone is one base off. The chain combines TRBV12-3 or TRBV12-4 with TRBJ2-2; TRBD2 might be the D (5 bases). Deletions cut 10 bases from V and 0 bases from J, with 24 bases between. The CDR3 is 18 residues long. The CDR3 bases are TGTGCCAACAGCCCCCCTGTAGGGAGAATACCGAACACCGGGGAGCTGTTTTTT. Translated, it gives CANSPPVGRIPNTGELFF.

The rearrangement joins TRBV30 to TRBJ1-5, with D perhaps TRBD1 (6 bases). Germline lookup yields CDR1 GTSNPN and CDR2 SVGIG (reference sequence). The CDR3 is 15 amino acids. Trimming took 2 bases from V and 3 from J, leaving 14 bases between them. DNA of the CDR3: TGTGCCTGGAGTCGGCCAGGGGCCGACAATCAGCCCCAGCATTTT. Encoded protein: CAWSRPGADNQPQHF. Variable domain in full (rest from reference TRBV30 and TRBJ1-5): SQTIHQWPATLVQPVGSPLSLECTVEGTSNPNLYWYRQAAGRGLQLLFYSVGIGQISSEVPQNLSASRPQDRQFILSSKKLLLSDSGFYLCAWSRPGADNQPQHFGDGTRLSIL.

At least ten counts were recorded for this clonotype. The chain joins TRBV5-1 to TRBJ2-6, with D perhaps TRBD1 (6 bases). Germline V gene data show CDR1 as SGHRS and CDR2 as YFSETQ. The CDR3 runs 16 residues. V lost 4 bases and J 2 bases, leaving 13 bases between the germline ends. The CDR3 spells CASSPRGYAGANVLTF. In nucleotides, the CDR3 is TGCGCCAGCAGCCCCAGGGGTTACGCTGGGGCCAACGTCCTGACTTTC.

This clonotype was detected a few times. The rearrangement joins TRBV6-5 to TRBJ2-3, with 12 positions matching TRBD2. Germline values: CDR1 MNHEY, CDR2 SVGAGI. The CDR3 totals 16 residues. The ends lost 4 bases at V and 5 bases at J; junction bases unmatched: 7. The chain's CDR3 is CASSLATSGRLDTQYF. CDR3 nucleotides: TGTGCCAGCAGTTTGGCGACTAGCGGGAGATTAGATACGCAGTATTTT.

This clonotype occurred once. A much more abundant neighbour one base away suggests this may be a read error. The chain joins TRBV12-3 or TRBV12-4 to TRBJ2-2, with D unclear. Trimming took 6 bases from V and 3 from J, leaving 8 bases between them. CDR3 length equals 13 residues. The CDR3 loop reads CASSHTYTGELFF. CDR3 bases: TGTGCCAGCAGCCATACCTACACCGGGGAGCTGTTTTTT.

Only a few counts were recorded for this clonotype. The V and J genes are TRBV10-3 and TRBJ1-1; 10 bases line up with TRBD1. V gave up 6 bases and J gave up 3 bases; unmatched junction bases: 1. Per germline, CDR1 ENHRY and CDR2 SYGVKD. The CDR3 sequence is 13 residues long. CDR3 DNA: TGTGCCATCAGCGGGACAGGGGACACTGAAGCTTTCTTT. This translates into CAISGTGDTEAFF.

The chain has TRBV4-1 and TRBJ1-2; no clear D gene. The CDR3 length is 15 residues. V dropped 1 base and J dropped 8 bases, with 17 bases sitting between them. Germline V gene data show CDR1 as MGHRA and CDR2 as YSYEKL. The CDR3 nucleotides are TGCGCCAGCAGCCAAGCCGAATCCCACCCGGGGGGCTACACCTTC. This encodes CASSQAESHPGGYTF.